These 20 T cell receptor beta chains were sequenced from one sample in a study of patients and donors after allogeneic stem cell transplantation (dated by TCRdb to 2019 to 2021). The method behind the library was RT-PCR. Sequencing relied on a NextSeq 550. TCRdb ran its own pipeline on the public reads, namely fastp trimming at Q25 and MiXCR clone calling, and kept in-frame beta chains. Rows matching on CDR3 protein sequence are summarized as one entry with the most common DNA and genes. In all, the sample holds approximately 170,000 distinct CDR3 sequences, and about 32% of those were seen once. The leading ten clones occupy less than 3.5% of the sample. The sample taken for sequencing was blood, either unsorted or a sorted T cell fraction (not recorded which). Receptor source: a human donor who was either an allogeneic HSCT recipient or a stem cell or donor lymphocyte infusion donor (not recorded which). It is not recorded whose cells these are; they may come from a transplant donor.

The table lists this clonotype with many counts. The chain carries TRBV6-5 and TRBJ1-1, with TRBD1 as a possible D gene (6 bases). Germline V lookup: CDR1 MNHEY, CDR2 SVGAGI. V lost 1 base and J lost 4, with 19 bases in between. The CDR3 contains 17 residues. The DNA for the CDR3 is TGTGCCAGCAGTTACTTACAGGGTACGGACCGAAGCACTGAAGCTTTCTTT. Residues: CASSYLQGTDRSTEAFF.

V gene TRBV4-3 combines with J gene TRBJ2-2; 10 positions match TRBD2. Trimming removed 0 bases from V and 9 bases from J; junction bases left unmatched: 7. The CDR3 totals 16 residues. Germline V gene sequence: CDR1 LGHNA, CDR2 YSLEER. CDR3 bases: TGCGCCAGCAGCCAAGAGGCTAGCGGGAGTGGCTGGGAGCTGTTTTTT. Encoded protein: CASSQEASGSGWELFF.

The CDR3 nucleotides read TGTGCCAGCAGCCTTAATTATCAGCCCCAGCATTTT. This encodes CASSLNYQPQHF. V and J are TRBV12-3 or TRBV12-4 and TRBJ1-5, with no clear D. The CDR3 has 12 residues. V gave up 6 bases and J gave up 5 bases, with 8 bases separating them.

This clonotype was counted many times. The genes are TRBV10-3 and TRBJ1-5; D may be TRBD1 (5 bases). This CDR3 comprises 13 residues. Looked up from germline, CDR1 is ENHRY and CDR2 is SYGVKD. V lost 6 bases, J lost 7 bases, and 13 bases lay in between. The CDR3 loop reads CAISPEWDQPQHF. The CDR3 DNA is TGTGCCATCAGCCCCGAATGGGACCAGCCCCAGCATTTT.

This rearrangement joins TRBV4-3 to TRBJ1-5; TRBD1 might be the D (6 bases). Germline CDR1 reads LGHNA; CDR2 reads YSLEER. V lost 1 base and J lost 8, with 21 bases in between. This CDR3 has 17 amino acids. This CDR3 is CASSQGRQGLGVEPQHF. CDR3 DNA sequence: TGCGCCAGCAGCCAAGGCCGGCAGGGGCTGGGCGTAGAGCCCCAGCATTTT.

The chain combines TRBV10-3 with TRBJ2-1; TRBD2 matches at 13 bases. The CDR3 runs to 13 residues. Germline lookup yields CDR1 ENHRY and CDR2 SYGVKD. V lost 9 bases and J lost 5; bases outside the gene matches: 1. The CDR3 reads CAIGLAGDNEQFF. The DNA for the CDR3 is TGTGCCATTGGACTAGCGGGAGACAATGAGCAGTTCTTC.

CDR3 in DNA: TGTGCCAGCAGCTACCGGGACAGACAAGAGACCCAGTACTTC. This gives the protein CASSYRDRQETQYF. This rearrangement joins TRBV7-8 to TRBJ2-5, with 7 bases identical to TRBD1. Germline lookup yields CDR1 SGHVS and CDR2 FQNEAQ. The CDR3 extends over 14 amino acids. V was clipped by 4 bases and J by 2 bases; unmatched bases: 4. The full variable domain, with the rest looked up from reference TRBV7-8 and TRBJ2-5, is GAGVSQSPRYKVAKRGQDVALRCDPISGHVSLFWYQQALGQGPEFLTYFQNEAQLDKSGLPSDRFFAERPEGSVSTLKIQRTQQEDSAVYLCASSYRDRQETQYFGPGTRLLVL.

This clonotype was seen many times. The chain carries TRBV6-5 and TRBJ1-5, with 9 bases matching TRBD1. Trimming took 6 bases from V and 4 from J; bases not matched to a gene: 7. Per the germline V gene, CDR1 is MNHEY and CDR2 is SVGAGI. The CDR3 consists of 15 residues. DNA for the CDR3: TGTGCCAGCAGCCGAACCGGGACAGGGAATCAGCCCCAGCATTTT. Protein: CASSRTGTGNQPQHF.

The chain links TRBV27 to TRBJ1-1, with D unresolved. Trimming took off 6 bases at V and 7 bases at J, with 12 bases between the two ends. This CDR3 region has 12 residues. Germline CDR1 is MNHEY and CDR2 is SMNVEV (reference sequence). The CDR3 nucleotides read TGTGCCAGCAGGGGGTGGTTGGGTGAAGCTTTCTTT. It is translated as CASRGWLGEAFF.

The chain uses TRBV18 and TRBJ2-5; D unresolved. Deletions cut 0 bases from V and 5 bases from J, with 10 bases between. CDR1 and CDR2 (germline): KGHSH, LQKENI. The CDR3 spans 14 residues. CDR3 loop: CASSPPSLVETQYF. CDR3 sequence (DNA): TGTGCCAGCTCACCACCGAGCCTAGTTGAGACCCAGTACTTC.

This clonotype was seen only a few times. The chain joins TRBV20-1 to TRBJ2-3, with D possibly being TRBD2 (5 bases). Trimming removed 6 bases from V and 3 bases from J, with 10 bases in between. CDR3 length: 12 amino acids. Germline lookup yields CDR1 DFQATT and CDR2 SNEGSKA (reference sequence). The CDR3 coding sequence is TGCAGTGCCCAAGGGAGTACAGATACGCAGTATTTT. It specifies CSAQGSTDTQYF.

The chain employs TRBV5-1 and TRBJ2-2; D unclear. V dropped 6 bases and J dropped 3 bases, with 9 bases sitting between them. The CDR3 runs 13 residues. From germline, CDR1 is SGHRS and CDR2 YFSETQ. The CDR3: CASIAEYTGELFF. CDR3 coding DNA: TGCGCCAGCATTGCGGAGTACACCGGGGAGCTGTTTTTT.

This clonotype occurred a few times. The genes are TRBV12-3 or TRBV12-4 and TRBJ1-1, with TRBD1 as a possible D gene (5 bases). This CDR3 comprises 11 residues. Trimming took off 5 bases at V and 10 bases at J, with 11 bases between the two ends. The CDR3 protein is CASSLATVAFF. CDR3 DNA sequence: TGTGCCAGCAGTCTCGCGACAGTAGCTTTCTTT.

The chain recombines TRBV20-1 with TRBJ2-1, with 9 nucleotides matching TRBD2. Per the germline V gene, CDR1 is DFQATT and CDR2 is SNEGSKA (reference sequence). Trimming at V came to 5 bases and at J to 2 bases, leaving 7 bases not matched to a gene. CDR3 length: 15 amino acids. Written as DNA, the CDR3 is TGCAGTGCTCCCAAACTAGCGGGTGCCTACAATGAGCAGTTCTTC. Translating gives CSAPKLAGAYNEQFF.

This clonotype was detected only a few times. The chain's CDR3 is CASSPSVGQASYF. CDR3 nucleotide sequence: TGCGCCAGCAGCCCTAGCGTCGGACAGGCTTCGTACTTC. The chain combines TRBV5-1 with TRBJ2-5; maybe TRBD1 (7 bases). This CDR3 contains 13 residues. Germline values: CDR1 SGHRS, CDR2 YFSETQ. The germline V and J ends were trimmed by 4 bases and 13 bases, with 20 bases remaining between them.

This clonotype was seen once. The CDR3, as DNA: TGCGCCAGCAGCCAAGATAGCGGCAGGGTCGAGTTCTTC. Protein: CASSQDSGRVEFF. J is TRBJ2-1 and V is TRBV4-1; D perhaps matches TRBD2 (6 bases). CDR1 and CDR2 from the germline V gene are MGHRA and YSYEKL. The germline V and J ends were trimmed by 0 bases and 14 bases, with 14 bases remaining between them. This CDR3 contains 13 residues.

CDR3 in amino acids: CASLRSGTENSPLHF. As DNA, the CDR3 is TGTGCCAGCCTCAGATCCGGGACAGAGAATTCACCCCTCCACTTT. This chain uses TRBV19 with TRBJ1-6, with 7 bases lining up with TRBD1. The CDR3 consists of 15 residues. The germline V gene has CDR1 LNHDA and CDR2 SQIVND (reference sequence). Trimming cost V 9 bases and J 7 bases; bases outside gene matches: 12.

This chain uses TRBV7-9 with TRBJ2-5; 12 bases agree with TRBD1. With V trimmed by 2 bases and J by 4 bases, 5 bases remained unmatched. Per the germline V gene, CDR1 is SEHNR and CDR2 is FQNEAQ (reference sequence). The CDR3 loop spans 16 amino acids. In DNA, the CDR3 is TGTGCCAGCAGCTTATTGGGACAGGGGGCTAGAGAGACCCAGTACTTC. Translating it yields CASSLLGQGARETQYF.

This clonotype turned up a few times. CDR3 sequence: CASSTRDRAQGETQYF. In DNA, the CDR3 is TGTGCCAGCAGCACAAGGGACAGGGCCCAGGGGGAGACCCAGTACTTC. The V and J genes are TRBV9 and TRBJ2-5, with 9 bases aligning to TRBD1. Germline CDR1 reads SGDLS; CDR2 reads YYNGEE. There are 16 residues in the CDR3. V lost 4 bases and J lost 5; bases outside the gene matches: 12.

The chain recombines TRBV20-1 with TRBJ2-4; 7 bases are shared with TRBD2. Trimming removed 0 bases from V and 0 bases from J; junction bases left unmatched: 8. The CDR3 is made up of 17 amino acids. The V gene's germline CDR1 is DFQATT and CDR2 SNEGSKA (reference sequence). CDR3 bases: TGCAGTGCTAGAGATCCCCTAGCGGCCCTAGCCAAAAACATTCAGTACTTC. This translates into CSARDPLAALAKNIQYF.